A selection of T cell receptor beta chains follows, all from one sample in a study of beta chain features in type 1 diabetes. Clones were sequenced by immunoSEQ multiplex PCR, and TCRdb holds only the in-frame ones, with some missing. The profile shows about 410,000 clones, about 15% of them singletons. The source material was naive CD4+ T cells from blood. Receptors were obtained from a man aged 25 to 40 in good health. CDR3s include the opening cysteine and the closing phenylalanine or tryptophan. D genes are given only for firm matches. Size is omitted from some rows. Given values are once, few, many or a class for expanded clones.

j_gene,abundance,d_gene,v_gene,CDR3aa,CDR3nt
TRBJ1-1,few,-,TRBV6-4,CASSVRRGTEAFF,TGTGCCAGCAGTGTACGAAGGGGGACTGAAGCTTTCTTT
TRBJ1-4,-,-,TRBV9,CASSASGFNEKLFF,TGTGCCAGCAGCGCCTCAGGGTTTAATGAAAAACTGTTTTTT
TRBJ1-6,-,-,TRBV5-1,CASSLDRPPNSPLHF,TGCGCCAGCAGCTTGGATAGACCTCCTAATTCACCCCTCCACTTT
TRBJ2-3,many,-,TRBV7-2,CASSQQSVYTDTQYF,TGTGCCAGCAGCCAGCAAAGTGTGTACACAGATACGCAGTATTTT
TRBJ2-1,few,TRBD1,TRBV18,CASSTVTGGINEQFF,TGTGCCAGCTCAACGGTGACAGGGGGCATCAATGAGCAGTTCTTC
TRBJ2-3,few,TRBD2,TRBV29-1,CSVETGGGNTQYF,TGCAGCGTTGAGACAGGCGGGGGGAATACGCAGTATTTT
TRBJ1-2,-,TRBD1,TRBV27,CASSPGGQLYGYTF,TGTGCCAGCAGCCCGGGGGGACAGTTATATGGCTACACCTTC
TRBJ2-3,few,-,TRBV9,CASSPTTKDTQYF,TGTGCCAGCAGCCCAACCACCAAGGATACGCAGTATTTT
TRBJ2-3,few,-,TRBV9,CASSVAGARSTDTQYF,TGTGCCAGCAGCGTAGCTGGTGCCCGTAGCACAGATACGCAGTATTTT
TRBJ1-1,-,-,TRBV5-4,CASSKVRETEAFF,TGTGCCAGCAGCAAAGTAAGGGAAACTGAAGCTTTCTTT
TRBJ1-4,-,-,TRBV7-2,CASSRESSGGEKLFF,TGTGCCAGCAGCCGGGAGAGCAGCGGTGGAGAAAAACTGTTTTTT
TRBJ2-5,-,-,TRBV7-8,CASSPALTGETQYF,TGTGCCAGCAGCCCTGCGCTGACGGGAGAGACCCAGTACTTC
TRBJ2-1,few,-,TRBV7-8,CASSLRLALYNEQFF,TGTGCCAGCAGCTTAAGGCTAGCCCTCTACAATGAGCAGTTCTTC
TRBJ1-2,-,-,TRBV7-3,CASSQAFRFEYGYTF,TGTGCCAGCAGTCAAGCCTTTAGGTTTGAGTATGGCTACACCTTC
TRBJ2-5,-,TRBD1,TRBV19,CASRLQGAGETQYF,TGTGCCAGTAGGCTACAGGGGGCTGGAGAGACCCAGTACTTC
TRBJ2-7,-,TRBD2,TRBV7-2,CASSLVLAGGYEQYF,TGTGCCAGCAGCTTAGTCCTAGCGGGGGGCTACGAGCAGTACTTC
TRBJ1-1,-,-,TRBV4-1,CASSQEGGRRTEAFF,TGCGCCAGCAGCCAAGAAGGGGGAAGAAGAACTGAAGCTTTCTTT
TRBJ1-4,-,TRBD1,TRBV7-2,CASSLGDRANEKLFF,TGTGCCAGCAGCCTCGGGGACAGAGCTAATGAAAAACTGTTTTTT
TRBJ2-5,-,-,TRBV4-3,CASSQELGQGRSDF,TGCGCCAGCAGCCAAGAATTAGGTCAGGGAAGGTCGGACTTC
TRBJ2-1,-,-,TRBV18,CASSPTAEQFF,TGTGCCAGCTCACCAACGGCGGAGCAGTTCTTC
TRBJ1-2,few,-,TRBV29-1,CSVNLGDGYTF,TGCAGCGTTAACCTTGGGGATGGCTACACCTTC
TRBJ2-7,-,TRBD1,TRBV9,CASSARTGGAYEQYF,TGTGCCAGCAGCGCCAGGACAGGGGGTGCCTACGAGCAGTACTTC
TRBJ2-6,-,-,TRBV11-3,CASSSRSSGANVLTF,TGTGCCAGCAGCTCGCGGAGCTCTGGGGCCAACGTCCTGACTTTC
TRBJ2-3,-,TRBD2,TRBV6-5,CASSWSPSGGANTQYF,TGTGCCAGCAGTTGGTCCCCCTCCGGGGGGGCAAATACGCAGTATTTT
TRBJ2-1,few,-,TRBV19,CASSIGDTYNEQFF,TGTGCCAGTAGTATAGGGGACACATACAATGAGCAGTTCTTC
TRBJ2-3,few,-,TRBV30,CAWTIGQVGTQYF,TGTGCCTGGACGATAGGACAAGTGGGTACGCAGTATTTT
TRBJ1-1,-,-,TRBV7-3,CASSLRVDTEAFF,TGTGCCAGCAGCTTACGGGTCGACACTGAAGCTTTCTTT
TRBJ1-1,few,TRBD1,TRBV19,CASSRRTGNTEAFF,TGTGCCAGTAGTAGACGGACAGGGAACACTGAAGCTTTCTTT
TRBJ1-5,-,TRBD1,TRBV15,CATSPRTGVYQPQHF,TGTGCCACCAGCCCGCGGACAGGGGTTTACCAGCCCCAGCATTTT
TRBJ2-1,-,-,TRBV29-1,CSVGDQRHEQFF,TGCAGCGTTGGGGACCAGCGGCATGAGCAGTTCTTC
TRBJ2-5,-,-,TRBV18,CASSLQETQYF,TGTGCCAGCTCACTCCAAGAGACCCAGTACTTC
TRBJ1-2,few,-,TRBV21-1,CASSATGGVGYGYTF,TGTGCCAGCAGCGCTACAGGGGGCGTTGGCTATGGCTACACCTTC
TRBJ2-2,-,-,TRBV6-1,CASSASGELFF,TGTGCCAGCAGTGCCAGCGGGGAGCTGTTTTTT
TRBJ2-3,many,-,TRBV30,CAWSVAVGDTQYF,TGTGCCTGGAGTGTAGCCGTCGGAGATACGCAGTATTTT
TRBJ1-2,few,-,TRBV9,CASSSGVGGIYGYTF,TGTGCCAGCAGCAGCGGTGTCGGGGGTATCTATGGCTACACCTTC
TRBJ1-4,few,-,TRBV5-1,CASSDQGFANEKLFF,TGCGCCAGCAGCGATCAGGGGTTCGCTAATGAAAAACTGTTTTTT
TRBJ2-6,-,-,TRBV30,CAWNEGTGANVLTF,TGTGCCTGGAATGAAGGGACTGGGGCCAACGTCCTGACTTTC
TRBJ2-7,-,-,TRBV7-2,CASSLAGNSYEQYF,TGTGCCAGCAGCTTGGCGGGCAACTCCTACGAGCAGTACTTC
TRBJ2-2,few,TRBD2,TRBV7-3,CASSSTSGRFDTGELFF,TGTGCCAGCAGCTCGACTAGCGGGAGGTTTGACACCGGGGAGCTGTTTTTT
TRBJ1-2,-,-,TRBV6-1,CASSEALLGLAYYGYTF,TGTGCCAGCAGTGAAGCCCTTCTCGGGTTAGCTTACTATGGCTACACCTTC
TRBJ2-7,-,-,TRBV18,CASSPGLEGTEQYF,TGTGCCAGCTCACCAGGCCTGGAGGGCACCGAGCAGTACTTC
TRBJ1-1,-,-,TRBV15,CATSRDREFEAFF,TGTGCCACCAGCAGAGATCGGGAATTTGAAGCTTTCTTT
TRBJ2-1,-,-,TRBV7-2,CATSRMGEYNEQFF,TGTGCCACTTCACGTATGGGGGAGTACAATGAGCAGTTCTTC
TRBJ2-6,few,-,TRBV10-3,CAISARDTERSGANVLTF,TGTGCCATCAGTGCGCGGGACACGGAACGCTCTGGGGCCAACGTCCTGACTTTC
TRBJ2-6,few,-,TRBV5-4,CASSLHGLPGANVLTF,TGTGCCAGCAGCTTGCACGGCCTACCTGGGGCCAACGTCCTGACTTTC
TRBJ1-1,few,-,TRBV29-1,CSALWRENTEAFF,TGCAGCGCCTTATGGAGGGAGAACACTGAAGCTTTCTTT
TRBJ1-4,few,-,TRBV7-9,CATRRTMNEKLFF,TGTGCCACCCGTAGGACAATGAATGAAAAACTGTTTTTT
TRBJ1-1,few,-,TRBV25-1,CASSPPQWNTEAFF,TGTGCCAGCAGTCCTCCACAGTGGAACACTGAAGCTTTCTTT
TRBJ2-1,few,TRBD2,TRBV9,CASSVRAGYNEQFF,TGTGCCAGCAGCGTAAGAGCGGGGTACAATGAGCAGTTCTTC
TRBJ1-1,once,-,TRBV6-6,CASSYSFTEAFF,TGTGCCAGCAGTTATTCCTTCACTGAAGCTTTCTTT
TRBJ2-5,-,-,TRBV9,CASSVGPGLVETQYF,TGTGCCAGCAGCGTAGGACCGGGTTTGGTGGAGACCCAGTACTTC
TRBJ2-1,few,TRBD1,TRBV5-1,CASSLGTGLSNEQFF,TGCGCCAGCAGCCTCGGGACAGGTCTCTCCAATGAGCAGTTCTTC
TRBJ2-3,-,TRBD2,TRBV4-3,CASSPGGISTDTQYF,TGCGCCAGCAGCCCCGGGGGGATTAGCACAGATACGCAGTATTTT
TRBJ1-1,few,-,TRBV6-1,CASSLDRNTEAFF,TGTGCCAGCAGTTTGGACAGGAACACTGAAGCTTTCTTT
TRBJ2-1,-,-,TRBV7-2,CASSLLGSAYNEQFF,TGTGCCAGCAGCTTATTAGGCAGCGCATACAATGAGCAGTTCTTC